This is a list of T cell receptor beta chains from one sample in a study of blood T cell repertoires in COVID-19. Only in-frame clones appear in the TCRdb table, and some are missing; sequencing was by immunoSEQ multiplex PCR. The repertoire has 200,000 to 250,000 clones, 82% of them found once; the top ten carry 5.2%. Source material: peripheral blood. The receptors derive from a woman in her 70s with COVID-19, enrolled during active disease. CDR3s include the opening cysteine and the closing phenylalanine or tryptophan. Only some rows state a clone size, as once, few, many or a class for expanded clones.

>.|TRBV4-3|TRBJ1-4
CASSQEGGSDEKLFF
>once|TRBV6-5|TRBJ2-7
CASSYSTGRTYEQYF
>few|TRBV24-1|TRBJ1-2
CATSASGGGRYTF
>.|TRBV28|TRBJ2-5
CASSLGWTGQGTQYF
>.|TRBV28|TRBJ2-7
CASSLLGQYEQYF
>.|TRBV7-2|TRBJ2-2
CASSLRLAYGTGELFF
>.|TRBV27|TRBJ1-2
CASSSPGQGFYGYTF
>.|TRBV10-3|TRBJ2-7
CAISAGQGYGSYEQYF
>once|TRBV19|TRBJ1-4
CASSIRTTNEKLFF
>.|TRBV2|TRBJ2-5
CASSGTGVETQYF
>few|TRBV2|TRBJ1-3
CASSGERFSGNTIYF
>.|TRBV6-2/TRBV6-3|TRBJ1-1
CASRPPGQATEAFF
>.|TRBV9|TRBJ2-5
CASSPSIGDYQETQYF
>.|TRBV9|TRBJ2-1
CASSPPGLDYNEQFF
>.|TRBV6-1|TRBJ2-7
CASSEQGGYEQYF
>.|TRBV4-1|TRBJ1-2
CASSQETAAAYGYTF
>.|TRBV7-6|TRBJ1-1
CASSLKGVGQGNPNTEAFF
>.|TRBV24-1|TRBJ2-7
CATSDSRAGEQYF
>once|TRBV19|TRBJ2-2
CASTPIAGGRGELFF
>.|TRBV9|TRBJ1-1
CASSVEAGGNTEAFF
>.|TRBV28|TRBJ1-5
CASSPGGGRGNQPQHF
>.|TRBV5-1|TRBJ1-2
CASSGEPTPDYGYTF
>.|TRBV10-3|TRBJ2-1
CATLGSSYNEQFF
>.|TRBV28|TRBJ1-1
CASSYLTQNTEAFF
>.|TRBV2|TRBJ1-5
CASSLQGGNQPQHF
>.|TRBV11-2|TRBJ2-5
CASSPLGGLAGVRIETQYF
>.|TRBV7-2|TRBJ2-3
CASSQGGGSDTQYF
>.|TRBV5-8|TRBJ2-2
CASSFQYTGELFF
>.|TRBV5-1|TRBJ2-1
CASSWGQLTYNEQFF
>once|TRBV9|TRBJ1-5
CASSATGSRQPQHF
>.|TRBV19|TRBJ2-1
CASSTRLAGAYGNEQFF
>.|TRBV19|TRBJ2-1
CASSIDEGGGQVFF
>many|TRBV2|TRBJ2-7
CASSDLTVQVEQYF
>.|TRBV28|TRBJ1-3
CASSLFPQGHISGNTIYF
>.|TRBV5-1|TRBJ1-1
CASSHLAEAFF